Below are 19 T cell receptor beta chains sequenced from a single sample in a study of T cells in Graves' hyperthyroidism and ophthalmopathy. It was RNA transcripts that yielded the amplified TCR beta CDR3 regions. The study used the HTBI primer set for a first-round RT-PCR of the TCR CDR3. TCRdb reprocessed the multiplex PCR reads with MiXCR, giving one entry per CDR3 protein. The table lists 600,000 or so distinct CDR3 sequences, roughly 46% of them singletons. Material: peripheral blood or thyroid tissue (not recorded which). The source is a woman under 30 with Graves' hyperthyroidism.

The V gene is TRBV7-3, the J gene TRBJ1-5, with D unresolved. The CDR3 runs 16 residues. Trimming pared 5 bases from V and 0 bases from J, leaving 14 bases between. Germline V gene data show CDR1 as SGHTA and CDR2 as FQGTGA. The DNA for the CDR3 is TGTGCCAGCAGCCCGTGGACGGATTATAGCAATCAGCCCCAGCATTTT. This translates into CASSPWTDYSNQPQHF.

This clonotype was counted ten times or more. The rearrangement uses TRBV10-3 and TRBJ1-6; D call uncertain. Germline CDR1 is ENHRY and CDR2 is SYGVKD. The CDR3 runs 14 residues. The CDR3, as DNA: TGTGCTCCCAGCGGGTGCTCCTATAATTCACCCCTCCACTTT. Amino acids: CAPSGCSYNSPLHF.

The rearrangement links TRBV30 to TRBJ1-1; the D gene is possibly TRBD1 (5 bases). Germline lookup yields CDR1 GTSNPN and CDR2 SVGIG (reference sequence). This CDR3 is 14 amino acids long. V was clipped by 5 bases and J by 4 bases, with 17 bases between them. The CDR3 DNA sequence: TGTGCCTGGGGGACTGGGGTTGGGAGCACTGAAGCTTTCTTT. It yields the protein CAWGTGVGSTEAFF. The whole variable domain, remainder taken from reference TRBV30 and TRBJ1-1, is SQTIHQWPATLVQPVGSPLSLECTVEGTSNPNLYWYRQAAGRGLQLLFYSVGIGQISSEVPQNLSASRPQDRQFILSSKKLLLSDSGFYLCAWGTGVGSTEAFFGQGTRLTVV.

Details on this clonotype: A much larger clone is a single base away; this may be a read error. This chain uses TRBV20-1 with TRBJ2-7; D remains ambiguous. The CDR3 is 14 residues long. CDR1 is DFQATT, CDR2 SNEGSKA, per germline (reference sequence). The CDR3 sequence: CSARDPGPLYEQHF. CDR3 nucleotide sequence: TGCAGTGCTAGAGATCCAGGCCCTCTCTACGAGCAGCACTTC.

J is TRBJ1-2 and V is TRBV7-3; TRBD1 aligns across 8 bases. The V gene end was trimmed by 3 bases and the J gene end by 2 bases; junction bases not matched to a gene: 2. The CDR3 has 14 residues. Per germline, CDR1 SGHTA and CDR2 FQGTGA. The CDR3 nucleotides read TGTGCCAGCAGCTTGACAGGGGCGAACTATGGCTACACCTTC. Protein: CASSLTGANYGYTF.

This clonotype was counted between two and nine times. The chain links TRBV20-1 to TRBJ2-7; 8 bases map to TRBD1. There are 13 residues in the CDR3. CDR1 DFQATT and CDR2 SNEGSKA come from the germline V gene (reference sequence). The CDR3 DNA reads as TGCAGCGGATCGACAGGGGATTCCTACGAGCAGTACTTC. It translates to CSGSTGDSYEQYF.

The gene calls are TRBV7-9 and TRBJ1-6, with TRBD1 as a possible D gene (5 bases). V lost 7 bases, J lost 7 bases, and 17 bases lay in between. The germline V gene encodes CDR1 SEHNR and CDR2 FQNEAQ (reference sequence). The CDR3 has 15 residues. CDR3 bases: TGTGCCAGCAACCAGAACCGGGACGCCAATTCACCCCTCCACTTT. Residues: CASNQNRDANSPLHF.

DNA of the CDR3: TGTGCCAGCAGTGAAAGTGGGAGCCAGGGTGACTATGGCTACACCTTC. Translating it yields CASSESGSQGDYGYTF. The chain carries TRBV2 and TRBJ1-2, with D maybe TRBD1 (5 bases). This CDR3 is 16 amino acids long. V was trimmed by 2 bases and J by 3 bases, leaving 16 bases between them. Germline V gene sequence: CDR1 SNHLY, CDR2 FYNNEI. Combining the CDR3 with reference TRBV2 and TRBJ1-2 gives the whole variable domain EPEVTQTPSHQVTQMGQEVILRCVPISNHLYFYWYRQILGQKVEFLVSFYNNEISEKSEIFDDQFSVERPDGSNFTLKIRSTKLEDSAMYFCASSESGSQGDYGYTFGSGTRLTVV.

This clonotype has more than one count but fewer than ten. This rearrangement joins TRBV10-3 to TRBJ1-5, with TRBD1 matching over 7 bases. Per germline, CDR1 ENHRY and CDR2 SYGVKD. V dropped 10 bases and J dropped 6; count of bases not matched to a gene: 12. The CDR3 loop spans 14 amino acids. CDR3 in amino acids: CATKGEGASQPQHF. CDR3 sequence (DNA): TGTGCCACAAAGGGAGAGGGGGCCAGTCAGCCCCAGCATTTT.

With regard to this clonotype: The junction and the germline gene differ at one end; a read error may be behind it. The chain has TRBV25-1 and TRBJ1-2, with unresolved D. This CDR3 is 13 amino acids long. The germline gives CDR1 MGHDK, CDR2 SYGVNS. The CDR3 region is CACSGEGNYGYTF. CDR3 nucleotides: TGTGCCTGCAGTGGGGAAGGGAACTATGGCTACACCTTC.

The CDR3 spells CAIARTGRRNYGYTF. CDR3 DNA: TGTGCCATCGCCAGGACAGGGAGGCGTAACTATGGCTACACCTTC. This chain uses TRBV10-3 with TRBJ1-2, with 8 bases lining up with TRBD1. CDR3 length: 15 amino acids. CDR1 and CDR2 from the germline V gene are ENHRY and SYGVKD. Unmatched junction bases numbered 9, after V lost 8 bases and J lost 1 base.

This sequence joins TRBV20-1 and TRBJ1-2; 9 positions agree with TRBD1. Germline V gene sequence: CDR1 DFQATT, CDR2 SNEGSKA (reference sequence). The junction had 8 bases not matched to a gene; V was cut back by 1 base and J by 8 bases. The CDR3 length is 14 residues. In DNA, the CDR3 is TGCAGTGCTAGAGGGCTACAGGGGGCGCGGGGCTACACCTTC. Amino acid sequence: CSARGLQGARGYTF.

As regards this clonotype: A read error is possible here, since a much larger clone lies one base away. This CDR3 reads CASGRDIYYEQYF. The CDR3 nucleotides are TGTGCCAGCGGTCGGGACATTTACTACGAGCAGTACTTC. V gene TRBV2 combines with J gene TRBJ2-7, with TRBD1 as a possible D gene (6 bases). Per germline, CDR1 SNHLY and CDR2 FYNNEI. The V end was cut by 8 bases, the J end by 3 bases, with 14 bases between. The CDR3 has 13 residues. Supplemented by reference TRBV2 and TRBJ2-7, the full variable domain reads EPEVTQTPSHQVTQMGQEVILRCVPISNHLYFYWYRQILGQKVEFLVSFYNNEISEKSEIFDDQFSVERPDGSNFTLKIRSTKLEDSAMYFCASGRDIYYEQYFGPGTRLTVT.

The chain combines TRBV6-1 with TRBJ1-5; 7 nucleotides line up with TRBD1. The CDR3 is made up of 14 amino acids. V dropped 3 bases and J dropped 11; count of bases not matched to a gene: 10. CDR1 and CDR2 from the germline V gene are MNHNS and SASEGT. The CDR3: CASSDEGARQSQHF. The CDR3 bases are TGTGCCAGCAGTGACGAGGGGGCGCGGCAGTCCCAGCATTTT.

Only a few counts were recorded for this clonotype. One end of the junction does not line up with germline, which may come from a read error. The chain has TRBV13 and TRBJ2-7, with D uncertain. The CDR3 loop spans 13 amino acids. CDR1 is PRHDT and CDR2 is FYEKMQ in the germline V gene (reference sequence). DNA for the CDR3: TGTGCCAGCAGCTACGGACCGTCCTCCGAGCAGTACTTC. As protein: CASSYGPSSEQYF.

With regard to this clonotype: A much larger clone is a single base away; this may be a read error. The V call is TRBV2, the J call TRBJ2-7, with D possibly being TRBD2 (6 bases). Per germline, CDR1 SNHLY and CDR2 FYNNEI. The CDR3 is made up of 14 amino acids. V lost 7 bases and J 2 bases, leaving 15 bases between the germline ends. CDR3 protein: CASKSNGGTYEQYF. The CDR3 DNA follows: TGTGCCAGCAAGTCTAACGGGGGAACCTACGAGCAGTACTTC.

This chain links TRBV10-3 with TRBJ2-5, with D unresolved. The CDR3 sequence is 13 residues long. Trimming stripped 6 bases from V and 5 bases from J, with 13 bases between. Germline lookup yields CDR1 ENHRY and CDR2 SYGVKD. The CDR3 is CAISGEERETQYF. CDR3 nucleotides: TGTGCCATCAGCGGCGAAGAGAGGGAGACCCAGTACTTC.

Here the CDR3 reads CSARRPGRAYEQYF. The CDR3 DNA reads TGCAGTGCTAGACGTCCCGGGAGGGCCTACGAGCAGTACTTC. This chain joins TRBV20-1 and TRBJ2-7; TRBD2 agrees at 8 bases. Germline CDR1 and CDR2: DFQATT and SNEGSKA (reference sequence). V lost 2 bases to trimming and J lost 2 bases; unmatched junction nucleotides: 5. The CDR3 spans 14 residues.

This clonotype was detected only once. The chain recombines TRBV29-1 with TRBJ1-3; TRBD1 is a possible D gene (6 bases). Trimming pared 5 bases from V and 4 bases from J, leaving 6 bases between. Germline CDR1 is SQVTM and CDR2 is ANQGSEA. This CDR3 contains 11 residues. CDR3 nucleotides: TGCAGCGTTACAGGGGGAAACACCATATATTTT. This encodes CSVTGGNTIYF.